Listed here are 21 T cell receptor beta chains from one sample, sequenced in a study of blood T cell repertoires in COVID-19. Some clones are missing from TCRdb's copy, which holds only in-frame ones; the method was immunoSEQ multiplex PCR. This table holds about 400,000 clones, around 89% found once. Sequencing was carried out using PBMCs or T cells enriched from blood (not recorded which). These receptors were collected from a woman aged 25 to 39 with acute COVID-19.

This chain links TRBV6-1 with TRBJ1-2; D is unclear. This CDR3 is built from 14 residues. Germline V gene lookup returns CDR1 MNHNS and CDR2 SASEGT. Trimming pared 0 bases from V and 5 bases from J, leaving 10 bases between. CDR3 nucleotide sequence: TGTGCCAGCAGTGAAGCGTCAGGCTGGTATGGCTACACCTTC. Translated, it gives CASSEASGWYGYTF.

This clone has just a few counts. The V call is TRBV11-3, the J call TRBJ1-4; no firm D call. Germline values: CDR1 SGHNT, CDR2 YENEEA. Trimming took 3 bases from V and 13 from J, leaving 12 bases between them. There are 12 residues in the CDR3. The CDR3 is CASSLAGIRLFF. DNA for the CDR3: TGTGCCAGCAGCTTGGCGGGTATCAGACTGTTTTTT.

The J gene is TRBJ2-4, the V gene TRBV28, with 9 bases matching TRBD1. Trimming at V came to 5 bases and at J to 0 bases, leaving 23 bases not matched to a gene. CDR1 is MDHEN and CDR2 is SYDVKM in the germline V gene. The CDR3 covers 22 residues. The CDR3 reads CASSRGAGTGPDTPQAKNIQYF. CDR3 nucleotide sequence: TGTGCCAGCAGTCGCGGGGCCGGGACAGGGCCCGATACGCCTCAAGCCAAAAACATTCAGTACTTC.

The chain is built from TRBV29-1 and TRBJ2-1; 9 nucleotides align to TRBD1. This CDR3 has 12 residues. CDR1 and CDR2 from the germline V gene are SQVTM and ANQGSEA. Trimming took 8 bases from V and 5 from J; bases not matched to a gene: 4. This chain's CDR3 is CSSGTGNNEQFF. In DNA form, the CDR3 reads TGCAGCTCCGGGACAGGGAACAATGAGCAGTTCTTC.

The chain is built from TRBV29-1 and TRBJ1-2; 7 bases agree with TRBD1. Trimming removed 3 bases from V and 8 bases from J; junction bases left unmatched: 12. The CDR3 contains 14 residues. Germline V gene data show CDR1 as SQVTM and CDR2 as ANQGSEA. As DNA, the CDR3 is TGCAGCGTTGATAAGGAGGCAGGGGGTGAAGGCTACACCTTC. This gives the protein CSVDKEAGGEGYTF. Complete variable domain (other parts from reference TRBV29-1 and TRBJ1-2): SAVISQKPSRDICQRGTSLTIQCQVDSQVTMMFWYRQQPGQSLTLIATANQGSEATYESGFVIDKFPISRPNLTFSTLTVSNMSPEDSSIYLCSVDKEAGGEGYTFGSGTRLTVV.

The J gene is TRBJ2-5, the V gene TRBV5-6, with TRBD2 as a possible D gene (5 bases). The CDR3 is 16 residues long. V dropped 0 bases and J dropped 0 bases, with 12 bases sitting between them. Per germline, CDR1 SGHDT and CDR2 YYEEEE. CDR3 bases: TGTGCCAGCAGCTTGGTTTCGAGCGGATACCAAGAGACCCAGTACTTC. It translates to CASSLVSSGYQETQYF.

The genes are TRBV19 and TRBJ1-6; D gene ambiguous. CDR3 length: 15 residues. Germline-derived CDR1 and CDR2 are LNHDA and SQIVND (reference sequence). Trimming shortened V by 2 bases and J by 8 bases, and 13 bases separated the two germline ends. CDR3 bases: TGTGCCAGTAGTATACAAAACATTTCGCATTCACCCCTCCACTTT. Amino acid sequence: CASSIQNISHSPLHF.

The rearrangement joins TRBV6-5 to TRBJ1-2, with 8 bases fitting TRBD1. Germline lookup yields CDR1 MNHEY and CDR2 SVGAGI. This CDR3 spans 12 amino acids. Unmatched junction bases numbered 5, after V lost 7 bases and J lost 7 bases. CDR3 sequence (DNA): TGTGCCAGCACCGGGACAGGACCTGGCTACACCTTC. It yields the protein CASTGTGPGYTF.

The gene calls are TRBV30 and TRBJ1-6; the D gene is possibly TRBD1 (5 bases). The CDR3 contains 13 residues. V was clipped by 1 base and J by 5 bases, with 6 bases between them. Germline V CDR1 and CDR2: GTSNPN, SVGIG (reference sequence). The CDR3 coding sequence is TGTGCCTGGAGTGGACAGAATAATTCACCCCTCCACTTT. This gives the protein CAWSGQNNSPLHF.

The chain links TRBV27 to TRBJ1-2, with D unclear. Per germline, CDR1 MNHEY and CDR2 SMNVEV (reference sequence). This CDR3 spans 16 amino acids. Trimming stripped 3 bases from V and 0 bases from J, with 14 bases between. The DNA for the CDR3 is TGTGCCAGCAGTTTTTTATATTCGGGGACTAACTATGGCTACACCTTC. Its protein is CASSFLYSGTNYGYTF.

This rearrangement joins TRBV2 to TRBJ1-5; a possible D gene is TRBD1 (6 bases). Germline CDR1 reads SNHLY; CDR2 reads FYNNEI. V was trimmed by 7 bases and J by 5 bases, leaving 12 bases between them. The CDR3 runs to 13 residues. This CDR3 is CASKGGRDQPQHF. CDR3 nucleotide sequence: TGTGCCAGCAAAGGGGGGAGGGATCAGCCCCAGCATTTT.

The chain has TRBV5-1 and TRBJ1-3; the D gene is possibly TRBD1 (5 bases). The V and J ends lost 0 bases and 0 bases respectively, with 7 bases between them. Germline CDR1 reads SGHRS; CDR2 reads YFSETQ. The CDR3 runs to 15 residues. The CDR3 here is CASSLGDSSGNTIYF. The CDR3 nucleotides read TGCGCCAGCAGCTTGGGTGACAGCTCTGGAAACACCATATATTTT.

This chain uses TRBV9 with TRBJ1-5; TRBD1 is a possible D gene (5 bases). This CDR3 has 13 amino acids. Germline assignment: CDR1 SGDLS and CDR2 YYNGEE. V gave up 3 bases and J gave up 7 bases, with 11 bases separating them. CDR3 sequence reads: CASSEGLRQPQHF. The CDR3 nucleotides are TGTGCCAGCAGCGAGGGGTTGAGGCAGCCCCAGCATTTT.

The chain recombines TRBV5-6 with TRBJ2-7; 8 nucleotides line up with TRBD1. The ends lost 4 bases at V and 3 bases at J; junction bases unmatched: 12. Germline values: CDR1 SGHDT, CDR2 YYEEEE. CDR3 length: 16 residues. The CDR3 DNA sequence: TGTGCCAGCAGCCCCCCCGGCAGGGGGCGCTTCTACGAGCAGTACTTC. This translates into CASSPPGRGRFYEQYF.

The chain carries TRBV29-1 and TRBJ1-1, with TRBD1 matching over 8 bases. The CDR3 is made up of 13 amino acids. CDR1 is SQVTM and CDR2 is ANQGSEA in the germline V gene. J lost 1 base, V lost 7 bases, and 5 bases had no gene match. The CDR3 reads CSGGDRRNTEAFF. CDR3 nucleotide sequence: TGCAGCGGGGGGGACAGGAGGAACACTGAAGCTTTCTTT.

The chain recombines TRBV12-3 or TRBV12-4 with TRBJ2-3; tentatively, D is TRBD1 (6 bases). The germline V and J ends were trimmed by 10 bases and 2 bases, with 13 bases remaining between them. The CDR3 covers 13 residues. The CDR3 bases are TGTGCCATTTCGGACAGATCCACAGATACGCAGTATTTT. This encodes CAISDRSTDTQYF.

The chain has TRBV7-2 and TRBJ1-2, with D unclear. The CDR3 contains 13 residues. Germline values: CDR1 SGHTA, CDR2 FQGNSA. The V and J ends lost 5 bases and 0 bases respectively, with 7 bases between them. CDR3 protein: CASSQTTNYGYTF. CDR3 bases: TGTGCCAGCAGCCAAACAACTAACTATGGCTACACCTTC.

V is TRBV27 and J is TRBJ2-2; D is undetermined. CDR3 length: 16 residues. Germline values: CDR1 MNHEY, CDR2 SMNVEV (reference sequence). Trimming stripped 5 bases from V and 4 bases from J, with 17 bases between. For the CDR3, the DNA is TGTGCCAGCAGTAACCTAGTGGGTAGAAGCACCGGGGAGCTGTTTTTT. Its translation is CASSNLVGRSTGELFF.

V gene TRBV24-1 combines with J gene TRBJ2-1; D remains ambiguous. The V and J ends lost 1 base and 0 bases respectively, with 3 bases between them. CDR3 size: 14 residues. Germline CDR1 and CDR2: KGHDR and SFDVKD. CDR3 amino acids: CATSDFSSYNEQFF. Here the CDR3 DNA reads TGTGCCACCAGTGATTTCAGCTCCTACAATGAGCAGTTCTTC.

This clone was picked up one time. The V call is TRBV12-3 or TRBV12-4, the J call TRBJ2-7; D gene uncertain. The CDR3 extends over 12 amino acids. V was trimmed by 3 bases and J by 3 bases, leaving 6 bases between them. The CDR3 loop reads CASSFNGYEQYF. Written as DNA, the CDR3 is TGTGCCAGCAGTTTTAACGGCTACGAGCAGTACTTC.

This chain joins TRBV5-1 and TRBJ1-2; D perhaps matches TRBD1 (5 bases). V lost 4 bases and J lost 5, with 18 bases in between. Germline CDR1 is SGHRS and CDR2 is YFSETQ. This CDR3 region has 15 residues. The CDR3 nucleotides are TGCGCCAGCAGCCCATGGCGGGGGGATCTTTATGGCTACACCTTC. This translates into CASSPWRGDLYGYTF.